Below are 2 T cell receptor beta chains sequenced from a single sample in a study of blood T cell repertoires in COVID-19. Repertoires were generated with immunoSEQ multiplex PCR, while TCRdb's copy carries only in-frame clones and drops some. The sample consists of about 350,000 clones, 88% of them appearing once. Sequencing input: peripheral blood. All receptors derive from a woman aged 70-85 years with COVID-19, enrolled during active disease.

This clone has just one count. The CDR3 sequence: CASSYEQNSPLHF. CDR3 coding DNA: TGTGCCAGCAGCTATGAACAGAATTCACCCCTCCACTTT. This chain joins TRBV7-9 and TRBJ1-6; D not resolved. Per the germline V gene, CDR1 is SEHNR and CDR2 is FQNEAQ (reference sequence). This CDR3 comprises 13 residues. The V end lost 4 bases, the J end lost 7 bases, and 8 bases lay between the germline ends. Full variable domain (remainder filled in from reference TRBV7-9 and TRBJ1-6): DTGVSQNPRHKITKRGQNVTFRCDPISEHNRLYWYRQTLGQGPEFLTYFQNEAQLEKSRLLSDRFSAERPKGSFSTLEIQRTEQGDSAMYLCASSYEQNSPLHFGNGTRLTVT.

The chain combines TRBV9 with TRBJ2-7, with a weak D call TRBD2 (5 bases). The V gene's germline CDR1 is SGDLS and CDR2 YYNGEE. This CDR3 is 15 amino acids long. Deletions cut 0 bases from V and 0 bases from J, with 10 bases between. The CDR3 DNA reads as TGTGCCAGCAGCGTAGGGCTGGGGAGCTCCTACGAGCAGTACTTC. This sequence encodes CASSVGLGSSYEQYF.